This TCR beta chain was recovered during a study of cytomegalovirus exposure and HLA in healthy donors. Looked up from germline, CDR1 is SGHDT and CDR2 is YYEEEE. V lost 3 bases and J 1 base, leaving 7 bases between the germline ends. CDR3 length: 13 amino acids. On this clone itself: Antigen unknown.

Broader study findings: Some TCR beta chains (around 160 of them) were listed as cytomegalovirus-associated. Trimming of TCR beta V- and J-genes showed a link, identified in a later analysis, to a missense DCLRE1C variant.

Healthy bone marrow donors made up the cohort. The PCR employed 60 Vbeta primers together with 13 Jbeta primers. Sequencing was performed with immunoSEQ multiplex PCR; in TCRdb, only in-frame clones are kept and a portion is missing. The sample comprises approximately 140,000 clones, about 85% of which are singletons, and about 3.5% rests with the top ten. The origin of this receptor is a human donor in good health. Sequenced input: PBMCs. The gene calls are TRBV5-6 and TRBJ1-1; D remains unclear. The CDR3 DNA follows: TGTGCCAGCAGCTCCCTTTGGAACACTGAAGCTTTCTTT. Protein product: CASSSLWNTEAFF. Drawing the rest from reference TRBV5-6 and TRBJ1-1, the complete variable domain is DAGVTQSPTHLIKTRGQQVTLRCSPKSGHDTVSWYQQALGQGPQFIFQYYEEEERQRGNFPDRFSGHQFPNYSSELNVNALLLGDSALYLCASSSLWNTEAFFGQGTRLTVV.